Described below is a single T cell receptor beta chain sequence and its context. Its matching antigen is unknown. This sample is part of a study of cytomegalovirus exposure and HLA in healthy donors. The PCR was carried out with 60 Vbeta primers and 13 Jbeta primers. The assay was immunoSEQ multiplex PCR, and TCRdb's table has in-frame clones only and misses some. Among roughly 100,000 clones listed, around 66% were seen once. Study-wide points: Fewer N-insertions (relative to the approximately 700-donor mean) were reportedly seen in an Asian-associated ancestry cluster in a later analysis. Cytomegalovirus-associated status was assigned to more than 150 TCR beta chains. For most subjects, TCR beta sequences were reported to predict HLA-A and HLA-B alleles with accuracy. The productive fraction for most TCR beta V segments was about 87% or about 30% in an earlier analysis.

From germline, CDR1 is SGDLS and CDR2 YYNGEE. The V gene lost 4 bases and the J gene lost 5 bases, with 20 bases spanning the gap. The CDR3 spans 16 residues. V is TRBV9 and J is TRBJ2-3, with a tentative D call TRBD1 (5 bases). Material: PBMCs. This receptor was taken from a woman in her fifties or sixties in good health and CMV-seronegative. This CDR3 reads CASSTQGAGNIDTQYF. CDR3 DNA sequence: TGTGCCAGCAGCACCCAGGGTGCAGGGAATATAGATACGCAGTATTTT.